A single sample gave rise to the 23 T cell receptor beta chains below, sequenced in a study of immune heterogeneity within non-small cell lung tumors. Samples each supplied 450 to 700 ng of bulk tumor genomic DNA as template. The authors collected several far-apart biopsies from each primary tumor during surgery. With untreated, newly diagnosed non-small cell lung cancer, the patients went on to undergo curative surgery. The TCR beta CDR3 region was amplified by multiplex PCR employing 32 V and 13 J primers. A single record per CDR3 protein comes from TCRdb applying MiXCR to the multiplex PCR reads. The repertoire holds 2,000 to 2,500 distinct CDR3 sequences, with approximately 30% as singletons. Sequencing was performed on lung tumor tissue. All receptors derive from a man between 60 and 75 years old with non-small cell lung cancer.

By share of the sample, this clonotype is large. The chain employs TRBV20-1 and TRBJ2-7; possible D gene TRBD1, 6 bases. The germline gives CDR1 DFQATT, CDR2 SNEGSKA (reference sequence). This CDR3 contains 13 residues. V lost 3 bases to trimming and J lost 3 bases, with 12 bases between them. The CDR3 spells CSASAGVGYEQYF. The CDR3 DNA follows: TGCAGTGCTAGTGCAGGGGTAGGCTACGAGCAGTACTTC.

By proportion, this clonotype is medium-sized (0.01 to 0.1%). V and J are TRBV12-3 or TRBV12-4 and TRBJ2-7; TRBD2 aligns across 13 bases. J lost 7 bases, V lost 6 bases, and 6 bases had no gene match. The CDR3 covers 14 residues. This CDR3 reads CASRRLAGGVEQYF. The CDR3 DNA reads TGTGCCAGCAGGAGACTAGCGGGAGGAGTTGAGCAGTACTTC.

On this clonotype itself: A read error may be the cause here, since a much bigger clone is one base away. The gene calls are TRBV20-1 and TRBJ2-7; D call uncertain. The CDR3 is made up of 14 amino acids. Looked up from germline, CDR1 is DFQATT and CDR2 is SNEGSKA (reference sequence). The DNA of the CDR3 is TGCACTGCTAGAGATTCTAGAGGAGTCGCCGAGCAGTACTTC. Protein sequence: CTARDSRGVAEQYF.

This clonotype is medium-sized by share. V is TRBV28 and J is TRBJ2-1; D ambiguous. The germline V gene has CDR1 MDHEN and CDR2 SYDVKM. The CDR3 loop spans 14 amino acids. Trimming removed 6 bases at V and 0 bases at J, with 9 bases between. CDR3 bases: TGTGCCAGCAGAGACACGAGCTCCTACAATGAGCAGTTCTTC. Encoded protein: CASRDTSSYNEQFF.

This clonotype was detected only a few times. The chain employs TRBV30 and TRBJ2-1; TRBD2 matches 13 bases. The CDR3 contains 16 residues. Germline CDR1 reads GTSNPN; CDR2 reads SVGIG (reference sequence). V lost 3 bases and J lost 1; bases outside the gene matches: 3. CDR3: CAWRGGLAGSYNEQFF. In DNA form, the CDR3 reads TGTGCCTGGAGGGGGGGACTAGCGGGGTCCTACAATGAGCAGTTCTTC.

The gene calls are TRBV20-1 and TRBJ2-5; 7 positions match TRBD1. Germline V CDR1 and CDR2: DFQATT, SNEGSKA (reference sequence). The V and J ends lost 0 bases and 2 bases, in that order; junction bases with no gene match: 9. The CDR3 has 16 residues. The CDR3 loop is CSARDNRGLIQETQYF. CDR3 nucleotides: TGCAGTGCTAGAGATAACAGGGGCTTAATTCAAGAGACCCAGTACTTC.

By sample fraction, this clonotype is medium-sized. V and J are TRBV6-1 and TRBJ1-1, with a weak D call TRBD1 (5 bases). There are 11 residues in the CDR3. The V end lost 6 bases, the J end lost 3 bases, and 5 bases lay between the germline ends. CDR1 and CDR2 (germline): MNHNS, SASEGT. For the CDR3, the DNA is TGTGCCAGCAGGGGGGACACTGAAGCTTTCTTT. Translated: CASRGDTEAFF.

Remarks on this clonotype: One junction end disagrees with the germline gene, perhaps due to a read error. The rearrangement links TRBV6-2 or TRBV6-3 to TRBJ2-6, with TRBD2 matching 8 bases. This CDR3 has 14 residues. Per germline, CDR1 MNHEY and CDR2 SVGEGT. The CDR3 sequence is CASISSGGANLLTF. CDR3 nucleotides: TGTGCCAGCATATCCTCGGGGGGGGCCAACCTCCTGACTTTC.

The CDR3 DNA reads as TGTGCCAGCAGCTTTAGAATCCCGGGAGAGCAGAGGGGGAACACTGAAGCTTTCTTT. Residues: CASSFRIPGEQRGNTEAFF. The chain carries TRBV7-2 and TRBJ1-1; possible D gene TRBD1, 5 bases. Per the germline V gene, CDR1 is SGHTA and CDR2 is FQGNSA. Trimming took 3 bases from V and 1 from J, leaving 24 bases between them. This CDR3 spans 19 amino acids.

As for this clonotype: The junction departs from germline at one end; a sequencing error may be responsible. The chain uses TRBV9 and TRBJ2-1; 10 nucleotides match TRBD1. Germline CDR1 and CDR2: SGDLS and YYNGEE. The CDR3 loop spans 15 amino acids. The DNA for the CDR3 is TGTGCCAGCAGCGCTATGACAGGGGGCTTCGATGAGAAGTTCTTC. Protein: CASSAMTGGFDEKFF.

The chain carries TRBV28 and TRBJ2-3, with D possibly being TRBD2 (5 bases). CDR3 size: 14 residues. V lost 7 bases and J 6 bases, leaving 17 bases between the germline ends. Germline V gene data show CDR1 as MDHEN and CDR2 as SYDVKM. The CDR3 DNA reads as TGTGCCAGCACCGGTGAGCGGACGGGGGATACGCAGTATTTT. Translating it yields CASTGERTGDTQYF.

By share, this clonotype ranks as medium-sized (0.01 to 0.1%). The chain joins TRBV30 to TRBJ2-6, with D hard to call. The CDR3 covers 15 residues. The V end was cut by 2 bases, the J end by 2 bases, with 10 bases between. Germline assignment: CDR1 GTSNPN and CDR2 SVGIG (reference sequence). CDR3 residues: CAWSLLHTGANVLTF. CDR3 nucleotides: TGTGCCTGGAGTTTATTACACACTGGGGCCAACGTCCTGACTTTC.

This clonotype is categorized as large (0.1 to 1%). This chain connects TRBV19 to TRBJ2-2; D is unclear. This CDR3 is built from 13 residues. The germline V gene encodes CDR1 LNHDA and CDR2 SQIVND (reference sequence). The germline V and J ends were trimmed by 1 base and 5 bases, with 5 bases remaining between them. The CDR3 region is CASSIGETGELFF. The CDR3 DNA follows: TGTGCCAGTAGTATAGGGGAAACCGGGGAGCTGTTTTTT.

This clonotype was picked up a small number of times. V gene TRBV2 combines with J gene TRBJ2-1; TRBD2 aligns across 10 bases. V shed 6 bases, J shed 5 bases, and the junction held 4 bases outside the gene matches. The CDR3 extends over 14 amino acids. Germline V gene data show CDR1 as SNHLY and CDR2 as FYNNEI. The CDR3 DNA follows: TGTGCCAGCAGGGCTAGCGGGGGCCACAATGAGCAGTTCTTC. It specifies CASRASGGHNEQFF.

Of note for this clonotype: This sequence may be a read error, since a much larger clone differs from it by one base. DNA of the CDR3: TGCGCCAGCAGCTTGACACAATGCTCCTACGAGCAGTACTTC. Translated, it gives CASSLTQCSYEQYF. The chain joins TRBV5-1 to TRBJ2-7; D call uncertain. V gave up 1 base and J gave up 0 bases, with 8 bases separating them. Germline CDR1 is SGHRS and CDR2 is YFSETQ. CDR3 length: 14 amino acids.

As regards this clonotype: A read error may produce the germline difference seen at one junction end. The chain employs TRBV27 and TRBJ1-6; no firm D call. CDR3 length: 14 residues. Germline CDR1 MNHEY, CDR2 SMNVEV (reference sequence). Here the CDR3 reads CASRLGSYNSSLHF. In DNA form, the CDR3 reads TGTGCCAGCCGCTTGGGATCCTATAATTCATCCCTCCACTTT.

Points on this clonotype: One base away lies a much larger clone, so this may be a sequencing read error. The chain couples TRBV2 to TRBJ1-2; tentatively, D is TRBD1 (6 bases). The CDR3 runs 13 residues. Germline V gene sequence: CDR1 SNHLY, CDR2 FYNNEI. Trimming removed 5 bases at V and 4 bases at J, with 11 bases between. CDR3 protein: CASSYEGGYGYTF. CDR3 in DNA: TGTGCCAGCAGTTATGAAGGGGGCTATGGCTACACCTTC.

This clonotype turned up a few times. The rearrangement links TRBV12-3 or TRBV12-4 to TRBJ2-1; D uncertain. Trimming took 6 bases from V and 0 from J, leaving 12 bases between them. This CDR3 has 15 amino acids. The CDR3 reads CASRIRPTSYNEQFF. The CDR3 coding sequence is TGTGCCAGCAGGATCAGGCCGACCTCCTACAATGAGCAGTTCTTC.

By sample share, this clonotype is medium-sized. The CDR3 DNA reads TGTGCCATCAGCCTCACACAGAACACTGAAGCTTTCTTT. Protein product: CAISLTQNTEAFF. The chain links TRBV10-3 to TRBJ1-1; D remains ambiguous. This CDR3 is built from 13 residues. CDR1 ENHRY and CDR2 SYGVKD come from the germline V gene. Trimming took 6 bases from V and 1 from J, leaving 9 bases between them.

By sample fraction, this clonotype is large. DNA of the CDR3: TGTGCCAGCAGGCCCGCGGGCCTACTCTACGAGCAGTACTTC. It is translated as CASRPAGLLYEQYF. This rearrangement joins TRBV28 to TRBJ2-7; D perhaps matches TRBD2 (5 bases). V dropped 6 bases and J dropped 3 bases, with 15 bases sitting between them. CDR3 length: 14 amino acids. The germline V gene has CDR1 MDHEN and CDR2 SYDVKM.

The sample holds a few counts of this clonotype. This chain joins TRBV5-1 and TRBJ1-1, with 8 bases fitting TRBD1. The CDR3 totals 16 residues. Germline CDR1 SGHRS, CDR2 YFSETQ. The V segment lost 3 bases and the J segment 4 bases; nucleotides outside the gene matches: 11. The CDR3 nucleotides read TGCGCCAGCAGCTCGGGACAGGAGCTTCCGGGCACTGAAGCTTTCTTT. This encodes CASSSGQELPGTEAFF.

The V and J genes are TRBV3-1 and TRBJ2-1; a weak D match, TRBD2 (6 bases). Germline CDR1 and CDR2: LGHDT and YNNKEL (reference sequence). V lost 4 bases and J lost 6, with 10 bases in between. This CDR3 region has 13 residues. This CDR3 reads CASSLGTLNEQFF. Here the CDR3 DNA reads TGTGCCAGCAGCCTCGGGACTCTCAATGAGCAGTTCTTC.

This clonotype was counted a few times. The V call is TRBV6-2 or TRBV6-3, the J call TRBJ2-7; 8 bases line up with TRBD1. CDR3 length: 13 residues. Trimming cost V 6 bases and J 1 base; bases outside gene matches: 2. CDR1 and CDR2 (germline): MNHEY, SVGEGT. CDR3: CASRGQASYEQYF. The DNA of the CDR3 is TGTGCCAGCAGGGGACAGGCTTCCTACGAGCAGTACTTC.